These 4 T cell receptor beta chains were sequenced from one sample in a study of OX40 agonist ivuxolimab in advanced cancers. Data came from immunoSEQ multiplex PCR; TCRdb stores just in-frame clones and leaves some out. This table has roughly 68,000 clones, 75% to 90% appearing once. Specimen: CD4+ or CD8+ T cells sorted from blood, collected in a trial of the OX40 agonist ivuxolimab. These receptors came from an adult with an advanced solid tumor such as melanoma, head and neck, liver or kidney cancer.

This chain connects TRBV18 to TRBJ2-1; D gene ambiguous. Germline V gene sequence: CDR1 KGHSH, CDR2 LQKENI. V gave up 4 bases and J gave up 3 bases, with 10 bases separating them. CDR3 length: 14 amino acids. This CDR3 reads CASSQDTYYNEQFF. The CDR3 DNA reads as TGTGCCAGCTCACAAGACACATACTACAATGAGCAGTTCTTC.

The table lists this clone with a few counts. This rearrangement joins TRBV5-8 to TRBJ1-5; tentative D call: TRBD1 (6 bases). The CDR3 runs 15 residues. Germline lookup yields CDR1 SGHTS and CDR2 YDEGEE. Trimming removed 4 bases from V and 1 base from J, with 12 bases in between. The CDR3 coding sequence is TGTGCCAGCAGCCCCTGGGGGCTAAGCAATCAGCCCCAGCATTTT. Its translation: CASSPWGLSNQPQHF.

The chain employs TRBV18 and TRBJ1-3, with TRBD1 matching over 7 bases. This CDR3 region has 14 residues. Per the germline V gene, CDR1 is KGHSH and CDR2 is LQKENI. Trimming at V came to 6 bases and at J to 3 bases, leaving 5 bases not matched to a gene. CDR3 in amino acids: CASSSGTDGNTIYF. Here the CDR3 DNA reads TGTGCCAGCTCCTCCGGGACAGATGGAAACACCATATATTTT.

The table lists this clone with a few counts. V and J are TRBV10-3 and TRBJ1-5; 8 bases align to TRBD1. The length of the CDR3 is 15 residues. Trimming at V came to 0 bases and at J to 7 bases, leaving 5 bases not matched to a gene. Germline V gene data show CDR1 as ENHRY and CDR2 as SYGVKD. CDR3 sequence (DNA): TGTGCCATCAGTGAGTCCCGACAGGGGCTCCAGCCCCAGCATTTT. Its translation is CAISESRQGLQPQHF.